Listed below are T cell receptor beta chains from one sample, sequenced in a study of T cell responses to AZD1222 COVID-19 vaccine. Assay used: immunoSEQ multiplex PCR; TCRdb lists only in-frame clones, some missing. The sample records some 190,000 clones, more than 85% being singletons. The sample was peripheral blood, taken 28 days after the second AZD1222 dose. The receptors come from an adult who received the AZD1222 COVID-19 vaccine. Both conserved end residues are part of each CDR3. Each record gives: J gene, clone size, D gene, V gene, CDR3 DNA, CDR3 protein. A D gene is named only where the DNA matches it firmly. Size tells how often a clone was seen (once, few, many) or the class of an expanded clone, and some rows leave it out.

TRBJ1-1,.,.,TRBV30,TGTGCCTGGAGTGTCGGCGGCAGCCCGGGTTTGAAAGCTTTCTTT,CAWSVGGSPGLKAFF
TRBJ1-1,once,.,TRBV7-8,TGTGCCAGCAGCTTAGTGCTCAGGAACACTGAAGCTTTCTTT,CASSLVLRNTEAFF
TRBJ2-7,.,TRBD1,TRBV6-5,TGTGCCAGCAGTTACGGACAGGGGGTGAAGGAGCAGTACTTC,CASSYGQGVKEQYF
TRBJ2-7,.,TRBD1,TRBV6-6,TGTGCCAGCAGTTATGGACAGGGGAGGACCTACGAGCAGTACTTC,CASSYGQGRTYEQYF
TRBJ1-4,.,.,TRBV30,TGTGCCTGGAGTGACGGGAACCCTGAAAAACTGTTTTTT,CAWSDGNPEKLFF
TRBJ2-5,.,.,TRBV5-8,TGTGCCAGCAGCTTGGTGGACAGCCAAGAGACCCAGTACTTC,CASSLVDSQETQYF
TRBJ1-2,once,.,TRBV7-6,TGTGCCAGCAGCTTAGATCTGGGGGATCATGGCTACACCTTC,CASSLDLGDHGYTF
TRBJ1-4,.,.,TRBV19,TGTGCCAGTAGTATTTGGGGGAGGAATGAAAAACTGTTTTTT,CASSIWGRNEKLFF
TRBJ1-3,.,TRBD1,TRBV5-5,TGTGCCAGCAGGCCGACAGGGTCAGTAAACACCATATATTTT,CASRPTGSVNTIYF
TRBJ2-5,.,.,TRBV30,TGTGCCTGGAGGCTCAGGGCTGGGGAGACCCAGTACTTC,CAWRLRAGETQYF
TRBJ1-1,once,.,TRBV6-2/TRBV6-3,TGTGCCAGCAGTTACTCTGGCAGCCCACTTGAAGCTTTCTTT,CASSYSGSPLEAFF
TRBJ1-1,few,TRBD1,TRBV7-9,TGTGCCAGCAGATCCGGGACAGGGATCACCACTGAAGCTTTCTTT,CASRSGTGITTEAFF
TRBJ2-7,.,TRBD1,TRBV30,TGTGCCTGGAGCCTGACAGGGGGCATCTACGAGCAGTACTTC,CAWSLTGGIYEQYF
TRBJ2-3,.,.,TRBV7-3,TGTGCCAGCAGCTTAGGACTGACCACAGATACGCAGTATTTT,CASSLGLTTDTQYF
TRBJ2-1,.,.,TRBV7-3,TGTGCCAGCAGCTCCCGACGGGGTGAGCAGTTCTTC,CASSSRRGEQFF
TRBJ1-1,once,.,TRBV5-6,TGTGCCAGCAGCTTGGACAGGGCGGACACTGAAGCTTTCTTT,CASSLDRADTEAFF
TRBJ1-1,.,.,TRBV2,TGTGCCAGCAGTGATGCTAACAGTAGGAACACTGAAGCTTTCTTT,CASSDANSRNTEAFF
TRBJ2-1,.,TRBD1,TRBV4-1,TGCGCCAGCAGCCAAACAGGGGGCGCTTGGGTTGTCAATGAGCAGTTCTTC,CASSQTGGAWVVNEQFF
TRBJ2-7,once,TRBD2,TRBV19,TGTGCCAGTAGGGACCCGACTAGCGGACACTACGAGCAGTACTTC,CASRDPTSGHYEQYF
TRBJ2-3,.,.,TRBV11-2,TGTGCCAGCAGTCGGACAGCTAGCACAGATACGCAGTATTTT,CASSRTASTDTQYF
TRBJ2-3,.,TRBD2,TRBV7-2,TGTGCCAGCAGCTCAGGGGGGGCTGCGGGCGGGAGGGCCGCAGATACGCAGTATTTT,CASSSGGAAGGRAADTQYF
TRBJ1-6,.,.,TRBV5-1,TGCGCCAGCAGCCCCGGGCAGGGTCTCTATAATTCACCCCTCCACTTT,CASSPGQGLYNSPLHF
TRBJ2-7,.,.,TRBV6-6,TGTGCCAGCAGTTACTTGGTGGCCTACGAGCAGTACTTC,CASSYLVAYEQYF
TRBJ1-2,.,.,TRBV28,TGTGCCAGCAGTTTATACAAGGGAATGGAGACCTTC,CASSLYKGMETF
TRBJ2-5,.,.,TRBV2,TGTGCCAGCAGCCAAGAGACCCAGTACTTC,CASSQETQYF
TRBJ2-7,.,.,TRBV11-2,TGTGCCAGCAGCTTCTACGTCTCCTACGAGCAGTACTTC,CASSFYVSYEQYF
TRBJ2-1,.,.,TRBV5-1,TGCGCCAGCAGCTTGGCAGGCAGTTACAATGAGCAGTTCTTC,CASSLAGSYNEQFF
TRBJ2-1,.,TRBD1,TRBV11-2,TGTGCCAGCAGCTTAGCTCCAGGGGGCGTTTTCAATGAGCAGTTCTTC,CASSLAPGGVFNEQFF
TRBJ1-5,.,TRBD1,TRBV12-5,TGTGCTAGTGCTGGGGGACAGCCTAATCAGCCCCAGCATTTT,CASAGGQPNQPQHF
TRBJ2-7,.,.,TRBV19,TGTGCCAGTAGTATATCGGCCAGGGGAACCTACGAGCAGTACTTC,CASSISARGTYEQYF
TRBJ2-6,.,.,TRBV5-1,TGCGCCAGCAGCTTGCGACAGGGGGCCAACGTCCTGACTTTC,CASSLRQGANVLTF
TRBJ1-2,.,.,TRBV20-1,TGCAGTGCAACCGACCTGGGCTACACCTTC,CSATDLGYTF
TRBJ2-1,few,.,TRBV4-3,TGCGCCAGCAGCCAATTTCGCGGGGATGAGCAGTTCTTC,CASSQFRGDEQFF
TRBJ2-7,.,.,TRBV2,TGTGCCAGCAGTCGAAACCTTAAGGCACACGAGCAGTACTTC,CASSRNLKAHEQYF
TRBJ2-7,.,.,TRBV7-9,TGTGCCAGCAGCTTAGGAGGAGAGATCCTCGAGCAGTACTTC,CASSLGGEILEQYF
TRBJ1-1,.,.,TRBV11-2,TGTGCCAGCAGCGCCCGTCGGGAACTGAACACTGAAGCTTTCTTT,CASSARRELNTEAFF
TRBJ2-7,.,.,TRBV6-1,TGTGCCAGCAGTGAAGCGCATATGACGGACGAGCAGTACTTC,CASSEAHMTDEQYF
TRBJ1-2,.,.,TRBV10-2,TGCGCCAGCAGTGACACCATAGCTAACTATGGCTACACCTTC,CASSDTIANYGYTF
TRBJ2-3,.,TRBD2,TRBV14,TGTGCCAGCAGTACCGATAGCGGGACTCGGGCAGATACGCAGTATTTT,CASSTDSGTRADTQYF
TRBJ1-1,.,.,TRBV30,TGTGCCTGGAGTGTTGGTCAGCAAGCTTTCTTT,CAWSVGQQAFF
TRBJ2-7,.,.,TRBV2,TGTGCCAGTTCTCCAGGGGCCCCAATCTACGAGCAGTACTTC,CASSPGAPIYEQYF
TRBJ1-1,.,.,TRBV10-3,TGTGCCATCAGCAGGGAAGGGGTTGAAGCTTTCTTT,CAISREGVEAFF
TRBJ1-4,.,.,TRBV9,TGTGCCAGCAGCGGTCGGGCTCCTTCTGAAAAACTGTTTTTT,CASSGRAPSEKLFF
TRBJ2-7,.,.,TRBV3-1/TRBV3-2,TGTGCCAGCAGTCTCAACCAGCACACCGAGCTGTACTTC,CASSLNQHTELYF
TRBJ2-7,.,TRBD1,TRBV2,TGTGCCAGCAGTGGTTCGGGACAGACCTACGAGCAGTACTTC,CASSGSGQTYEQYF
TRBJ2-2,.,TRBD1,TRBV27,TGTGCCAGTTCCGGGACAGGGGCCGGGGAGCTGTTTTTT,CASSGTGAGELFF
TRBJ2-3,once,.,TRBV7-2,TGTGCCAGCAGCTTACGAGGGGGGCGGGGCACAGATACGCAGTATTTT,CASSLRGGRGTDTQYF
TRBJ2-7,.,.,TRBV2,TGTGCCAGCAGTGGGGTCCTTACGTACGAGCAGTACTTC,CASSGVLTYEQYF
TRBJ1-5,.,.,TRBV5-8,TGTGCCAGCTCCGGGTGGGGCCTAAAAGCAAGCGGAAATCAGCCCCAGCATTTT,CASSGWGLKASGNQPQHF
TRBJ1-4,.,.,TRBV6-6,TGTGCCAGCAGTCCCCGGGACGGAAATGAAAAACTGTTTTTT,CASSPRDGNEKLFF
TRBJ2-5,.,.,TRBV25-1,TGTGCCAGCAGTGAGCCCCAGGCTACTCAAGAGACCCAGTACTTC,CASSEPQATQETQYF